This T cell receptor beta chain was observed in a study of cytomegalovirus exposure and HLA in healthy donors. General observations from the study: In a later analysis, V- and J-gene trimming of beta chains associated with a DCLRE1C missense variant, replicated independently. Later analysis suggested links between common viral pathogens and several top significant clusters. An analysis was carried out later, and it reportedly showed fewer N-insertions in an Asian-associated ancestry cluster than the roughly 700-donor mean.

Vbeta (60) and Jbeta (13) primers were used in the PCR. Measured with immunoSEQ multiplex PCR; TCRdb has only the in-frame clones, and not every one. The sample lists 55,000 to 80,000 clones; about 72% were seen once. The length of the CDR3 is 14 residues. V lost 2 bases and J lost 11; bases outside the gene matches: 8. Germline CDR1 is MNHNS and CDR2 is SASEGT. On this clone: Its matching antigen is unknown.

This TCR came from a middle-aged man in good health and CMV-seropositive. The V call is TRBV6-1, the J call TRBJ1-1; 10 nucleotides line up with TRBD1. What was sequenced was PBMCs. CDR3 region: CASSEWDRGLRAFF. In DNA, the CDR3 is TGTGCCAGCAGTGAATGGGACAGGGGACTTAGGGCTTTCTTT.